This TCR beta chain was sequenced for a study of cytomegalovirus exposure and HLA in healthy donors. Study summary: Unique TCRs numbering 75 million to 95 million, obtained from HLA-typed donors, made up an early data release. Caucasian-associated ancestry cluster membership applied to just over 80% of over 350 genotyped donors.

Germline CDR1 MGHDK, CDR2 SYGVNS. Trimming shortened V by 2 bases and J by 5 bases, and 15 bases separated the two germline ends. The CDR3 loop spans 15 amino acids. Primers included in the PCR were 60 Vbeta and 13 Jbeta primers. This table comes from immunoSEQ multiplex PCR, and its TCRdb copy is limited to in-frame clones, with some not included. The table shows approximately 220,000 clones, with over 80% occurring only once. The V gene is TRBV25-1, the J gene TRBJ1-1; D is ambiguous. This TCR was recovered from a boy aged 2 to 10 in good health and CMV-seronegative. The source material was PBMCs. The CDR3, as DNA: TGTGCCAGCAGTGAAACGGTGCGAGGAGGGACTGAAGCTTTCTTT. Translation gives CASSETVRGGTEAFF.